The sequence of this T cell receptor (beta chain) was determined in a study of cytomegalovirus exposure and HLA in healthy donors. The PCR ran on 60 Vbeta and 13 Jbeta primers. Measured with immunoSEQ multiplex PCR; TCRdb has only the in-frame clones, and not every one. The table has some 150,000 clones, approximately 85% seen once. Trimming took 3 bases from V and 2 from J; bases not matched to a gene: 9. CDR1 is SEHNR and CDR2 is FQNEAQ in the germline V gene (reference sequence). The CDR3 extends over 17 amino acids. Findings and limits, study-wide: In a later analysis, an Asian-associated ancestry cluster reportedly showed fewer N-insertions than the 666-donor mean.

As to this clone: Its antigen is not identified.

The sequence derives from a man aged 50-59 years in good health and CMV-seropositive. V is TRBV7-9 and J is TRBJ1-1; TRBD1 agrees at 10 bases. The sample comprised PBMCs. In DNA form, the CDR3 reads TGTGCCAGCAGCTTGGAAGGGACAGGGGTCTTTAACACTGAAGCTTTCTTT. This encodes CASSLEGTGVFNTEAFF.